The TCR beta chain described here comes from a study of technical replicates of blood from a handful of donors. Sequenced by immunoSEQ multiplex PCR; TCRdb stores in-frame clones only, minus some. This sample has around 72,000 clones; about 90% occur once, and the top ten carry about 0.4%. With 5 bases clipped from V and 3 bases from J, the junction kept 7 bases outside the gene matches. The CDR3 totals 14 residues. Germline V CDR1 and CDR2: SGHAT, FQNNGV. The rearrangement links TRBV11-2 to TRBJ2-7; 7 bases align to TRBD1. The sample was T cells isolated from PBMCs. The source is a human donor in good health. The CDR3 protein is CASSRGTAVYEQYF. The CDR3, as DNA: TGTGCCAGCAGCCGAGGGACAGCCGTCTACGAGCAGTACTTC.